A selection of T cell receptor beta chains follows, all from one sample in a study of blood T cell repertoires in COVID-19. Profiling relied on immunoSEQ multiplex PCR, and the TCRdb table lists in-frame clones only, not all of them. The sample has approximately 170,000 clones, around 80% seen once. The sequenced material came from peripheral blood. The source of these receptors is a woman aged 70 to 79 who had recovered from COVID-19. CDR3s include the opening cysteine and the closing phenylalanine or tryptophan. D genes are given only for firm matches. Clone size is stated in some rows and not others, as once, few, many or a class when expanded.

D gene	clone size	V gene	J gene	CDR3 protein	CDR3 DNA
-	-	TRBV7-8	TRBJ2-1	CASSPGYNEQFF	TGTGCCAGCAGCCCGGGCTACAATGAGCAGTTCTTC
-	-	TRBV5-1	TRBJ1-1	CASSLAGVTEAFF	TGCGCCAGCAGCTTGGCAGGTGTGACTGAAGCTTTCTTT
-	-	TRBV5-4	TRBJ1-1	CASSFGGMWAEAFF	TGTGCCAGCAGCTTTGGGGGCATGTGGGCTGAAGCTTTCTTT
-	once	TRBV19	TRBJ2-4	CASSGAPQAKNIQYF	TGTGCCAGTAGTGGGGCCCCCCAGGCCAAAAACATTCAGTACTTC
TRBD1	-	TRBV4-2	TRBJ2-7	CASSQRTGENEQYF	TGTGCCAGCAGCCAAAGGACAGGGGAAAACGAGCAGTACTTC
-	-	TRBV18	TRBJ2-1	CASSPAGVGNNEQFF	TGTGCCAGCTCACCAGCAGGGGTCGGGAACAATGAGCAGTTCTTC
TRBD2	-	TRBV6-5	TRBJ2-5	CASSTGLDGTQYF	TGTGCCAGCAGTACCGGACTAGATGGGACCCAGTACTTC
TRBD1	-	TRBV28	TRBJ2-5	CASDDRRGRETQYF	TGTGCCAGCGATGACCGCAGGGGGCGAGAGACCCAGTACTTC
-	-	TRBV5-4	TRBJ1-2	CASSLVREDYGYTF	TGTGCCAGCAGCTTGGTTAGGGAGGACTATGGCTACACCTTC
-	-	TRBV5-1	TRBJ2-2	CASSFPAGELFF	TGCGCCAGCAGCTTCCCCGCCGGGGAGCTGTTTTTT
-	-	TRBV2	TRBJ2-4	CASSERVDIQYF	TGTGCCAGCAGTGAACGGGTGGACATTCAGTACTTC
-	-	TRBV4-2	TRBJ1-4	CASSLGGGEKLFF	TGTGCCAGCAGCCTCGGGGGAGGTGAAAAACTGTTTTTT
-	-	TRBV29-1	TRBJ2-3	CSVPRWQGVDTQYF	TGCAGCGTCCCCCGGTGGCAAGGGGTCGACACGCAGTATTTT